The rows below give T cell receptor beta chains drawn from one sample of a study of early T cells in non-severe SARS-CoV-2 infection. A single record per CDR3 protein comes from TCRdb applying MiXCR to the 5' RACE reads. The table includes 100,000 to 120,000 distinct CDR3 sequences, 10% to 15% detected once. The source material was whole blood, sampled at baseline. The receptors were gathered from an adult who was a healthcare worker with PCR-confirmed SARS-CoV-2 infection or an uninfected control (not recorded which). The CDR3 runs from the conserved cysteine through the conserved F or W.

v_call	j_call	cdr3_aa
TRBV18	TRBJ2-2	CASSPYPTGELFF
TRBV2	TRBJ2-3	CASVLAGDEDTQYF
TRBV23-1	TRBJ2-1	CASSLLTRENHNEQFF
TRBV2	TRBJ1-3	CASSDRDGTGGGNTIYF
TRBV30	TRBJ2-3	CAWTGASDSTDTQYF
TRBV7-9	TRBJ1-2	CASSFGGQDSNYGYTF
TRBV18	TRBJ1-1	CASSTAGNAEAFF
TRBV5-1	TRBJ2-7	CASRLGTGSYEQYF
TRBV5-1	TRBJ2-1	CASRSEVSYNEQFF
TRBV19	TRBJ2-7	CASSSGQGGYEQYF
TRBV7-2	TRBJ2-1	CASRSYNEQFF
TRBV11-1	TRBJ2-3	CASSFDRRADTQYF
TRBV5-1	TRBJ2-7	CASSSQTDSYEQYF
TRBV20-1	TRBJ1-5	CSVSGEGSQPQHF
TRBV2	TRBJ1-5	CASRPGTGDQPQHF
TRBV20-1	TRBJ2-1	CSARDGPSGNEQFF
TRBV11-1	TRBJ1-1	CASSLRPNTEAFF
TRBV13	TRBJ2-5	CASSVGETQYF
TRBV18	TRBJ2-6	CASSPSAQGQANVLTF
TRBV5-1	TRBJ2-3	CASSSQGSTDTQYF
TRBV7-9	TRBJ2-2	CASSGLAGVTGELFF
TRBV9	TRBJ2-2	CASTQRGSSTGELFF
TRBV30	TRBJ2-3	CAWSPLEGAPTDTQYF
TRBV12-3/TRBV12-4	TRBJ1-2	CASSTGTAGAYGYTF
TRBV20-1	TRBJ2-2	CSARATGLAGTGELFF
TRBV20-1	TRBJ1-5	CSARWDRGVEGNQPQHF
TRBV11-2	TRBJ2-3	CASSSVRDFTDTQYF
TRBV10-1	TRBJ2-2	CASSAGGGLNTGELFF
TRBV19	TRBJ1-6	CASNTPGRAYGSPLHF
TRBV7-2	TRBJ2-7	CASSLAGGPYEQYF
TRBV18	TRBJ2-7	CASSPPGRPYEQYF
TRBV29-1	TRBJ1-2	CSVGGGLSYTF
TRBV28	TRBJ1-1	CASRKTLATEAFF
TRBV25-1	TRBJ1-1	CASTPGVAVEAFF
TRBV28	TRBJ2-4	CASSLWQSGKNIQYF
TRBV29-1	TRBJ1-1	CSVFDVQGAAEAFF
TRBV5-6	TRBJ1-1	CASSLRLGYGVPEAFF